The next 20 T cell receptor beta chains were all read from a single sample in a study of T cells in Graves' hyperthyroidism and ophthalmopathy. Amplified TCR beta CDR3 regions derived from RNA transcripts. HTBI primers were employed in a first-round RT-PCR of the TCR CDR3. TCRdb re-called the multiplex PCR reads with MiXCR, one entry per CDR3 protein. The sample lists some 560,000 distinct CDR3 sequences, around 15% seen once, with about 14% in the top ten. Sequencing was carried out using blood. The receptors come from a woman in her 40s with Graves' hyperthyroidism.

Many counts were recorded for this clonotype. V gene TRBV5-1 combines with J gene TRBJ2-3; perhaps TRBD2 as D (5 bases). V gave up 3 bases and J gave up 5 bases, with 10 bases separating them. There are 13 residues in the CDR3. Per the germline V gene, CDR1 is SGHRS and CDR2 is YFSETQ. This CDR3 is CASSSVGGDTQYF. The CDR3 nucleotides read TGCGCCAGCAGCTCGGTTGGAGGAGATACGCAGTATTTT.

CDR3 region: CASNNDRDRSPLHF. In nucleotides, the CDR3 is TGTGCCAGCAATAACGACAGGGACCGCTCACCCCTCCACTTT. This chain links TRBV28 with TRBJ1-6; 7 bases align to TRBD1. Trimming took 7 bases from V and 10 from J; bases not matched to a gene: 10. CDR3 length: 14 amino acids. Germline values: CDR1 MDHEN, CDR2 SYDVKM.

This clonotype appeared many times. This chain links TRBV2 with TRBJ1-1; 7 bases are shared with TRBD1. The CDR3 runs 14 residues. V was pared by 3 bases and J by 1 base, with 2 bases of the junction left unmatched. Germline V lookup: CDR1 SNHLY, CDR2 FYNNEI. The CDR3 DNA is TGTGCCAGCAGTGATGACAGGGCGAACACTGAAGCTTTCTTT. Protein product: CASSDDRANTEAFF. The variable domain in full, with the rest retrieved from reference TRBV2 and TRBJ1-1, is EPEVTQTPSHQVTQMGQEVILRCVPISNHLYFYWYRQILGQKVEFLVSFYNNEISEKSEIFDDQFSVERPDGSNFTLKIRSTKLEDSAMYFCASSDDRANTEAFFGQGTRLTVV.

In this sample, this clonotype turned up many times. This chain connects TRBV18 to TRBJ2-4; D remains ambiguous. With 0 bases removed from V and 2 bases from J, the gap between germline ends came to 14 bases. Germline V gene lookup returns CDR1 KGHSH and CDR2 LQKENI. This CDR3 comprises 17 residues. The DNA for the CDR3 is TGTGCCAGCTCACCACCATACTGGAGTACGACCAAAAACATTCAGTACTTC. Its translation is CASSPPYWSTTKNIQYF.

This clonotype was counted many times. The chain employs TRBV28 and TRBJ2-7; D might be TRBD1 (6 bases). From germline, CDR1 is MDHEN and CDR2 SYDVKM. V lost 2 bases and J lost 3, with 14 bases in between. CDR3 size: 15 residues. The CDR3 reads CASSLGQLGFYEQYF. The CDR3 DNA reads TGTGCCAGCAGTTTAGGACAGTTAGGATTCTACGAGCAGTACTTC.

This clonotype was picked up a small number of times. Since a much larger clone is just one base distant, this may be a read error. The CDR3 sequence is CASSLIGGIQETQYF. In DNA, the CDR3 is TGTGCCAGCAGCTTAATAGGGGGCATCCAAGAGACCCAGTACTTC. The chain has TRBV7-2 and TRBJ2-5, with 7 bases lining up with TRBD1. Germline values: CDR1 SGHTA, CDR2 FQGNSA. CDR3 size: 15 residues. V trimming: 2 bases; J trimming: 1 base; junction bases outside the gene matches: 4.

This clonotype was picked up a small number of times. This chain uses TRBV19 with TRBJ2-3; no firm D call. V gave up 3 bases and J gave up 0 bases, with 13 bases separating them. Germline V lookup: CDR1 LNHDA, CDR2 SQIVND (reference sequence). This CDR3 is built from 16 residues. The CDR3, as DNA: TGTGCCAGTAGTATTGAAGGACGGAGTAGCACAGATACGCAGTATTTT. As protein: CASSIEGRSSTDTQYF. Combining the CDR3 with reference TRBV19 and TRBJ2-3 gives the whole variable domain DGGITQSPKYLFRKEGQNVTLSCEQNLNHDAMYWYRQDPGQGLRLIYYSQIVNDFQKGDIAEGYSVSREKKESFPLTVTSAQKNPTAFYLCASSIEGRSSTDTQYFGPGTRLTVL.

In its sample, this clonotype was seen many times. The chain employs TRBV5-1 and TRBJ1-2, with D maybe TRBD1 (6 bases). The CDR3 covers 15 residues. CDR1 is SGHRS, CDR2 YFSETQ, per germline. The V gene lost 2 bases and the J gene lost 2 bases, with 13 bases spanning the gap. CDR3 residues: CASSFSGTSNYGYTF. The CDR3 region has the DNA TGCGCCAGCAGCTTCTCCGGGACAAGCAACTATGGCTACACCTTC. The whole variable domain, remainder taken from reference TRBV5-1 and TRBJ1-2, is KAGVTQTPRYLIKTRGQQVTLSCSPISGHRSVSWYQQTPGQGLQFLFEYFSETQRNKGNFPGRFSGRQFSNSRSEMNVSTLELGDSALYLCASSFSGTSNYGYTFGSGTRLTVV.

This clonotype was seen at least ten times. The chain combines TRBV28 with TRBJ2-5, with D uncertain. V was shortened by 3 bases and J by 4 bases, with 9 bases between the two germline ends. The CDR3 sequence is 13 residues long. CDR1 is MDHEN, CDR2 SYDVKM, per germline. CDR3: CASSLPPRETQYF. CDR3 coding DNA: TGTGCCAGCAGTTTGCCCCCAAGAGAGACCCAGTACTTC.

This clonotype was detected ten times or more. This rearrangement joins TRBV5-8 to TRBJ2-2; 7 bases fit TRBD2. With V trimmed by 1 base and J by 0 bases, 9 bases remained unmatched. CDR1 is SGHTS, CDR2 YDEGEE, per germline. CDR3 length: 18 amino acids. CDR3 residues: CASSLKRGPQTNTGELFF. Written as DNA, the CDR3 is TGTGCCAGCAGCTTGAAGCGGGGACCCCAAACGAACACCGGGGAGCTGTTTTTT.

Many counts were recorded for this clonotype. This rearrangement joins TRBV5-1 to TRBJ1-2; D remains ambiguous. Germline CDR1 and CDR2: SGHRS and YFSETQ. V lost 3 bases and J 3 bases, leaving 12 bases between the germline ends. This CDR3 contains 14 residues. The CDR3 DNA follows: TGCGCCAGCAGCTCAACCGTGGGGTACTATGGCTACACCTTC. Translated: CASSSTVGYYGYTF.

This clonotype was counted a few times. The chain carries TRBV29-1 and TRBJ2-2, with a possible D match to TRBD1 (5 bases). CDR1 is SQVTM and CDR2 is ANQGSEA in the germline V gene. This CDR3 spans 13 amino acids. V lost 2 bases and J lost 4, with 8 bases in between. CDR3 sequence reads: CSVEPRVTGELFF. Written as DNA, the CDR3 is TGCAGCGTTGAACCCAGGGTCACCGGGGAGCTGTTTTTT.

This clonotype was observed many times. V gene TRBV7-8 combines with J gene TRBJ1-1, with 9 nucleotides matching TRBD1. V shed 6 bases and J 6 bases; nucleotides not matched to a gene: 5. The CDR3 consists of 13 residues. The germline V gene encodes CDR1 SGHVS and CDR2 FQNEAQ. The CDR3 region is CASRPDRGAEAFF. Written as DNA, the CDR3 is TGTGCCAGCAGACCGGACAGGGGCGCTGAAGCTTTCTTT. Full variable domain (remainder filled in from reference TRBV7-8 and TRBJ1-1): GAGVSQSPRYKVAKRGQDVALRCDPISGHVSLFWYQQALGQGPEFLTYFQNEAQLDKSGLPSDRFFAERPEGSVSTLKIQRTQQEDSAVYLCASRPDRGAEAFFGQGTRLTVV.

This clonotype was counted many times. The chain recombines TRBV20-1 with TRBJ2-3; D may be TRBD1 (6 bases). V lost 0 bases and J 3 bases, leaving 16 bases between the germline ends. The length of the CDR3 is 16 residues. CDR1 DFQATT and CDR2 SNEGSKA come from the germline V gene (reference sequence). The chain's CDR3 is CSARDLQGWMTDTQYF. The CDR3 nucleotides are TGCAGTGCTAGAGACCTACAGGGATGGATGACAGATACGCAGTATTTT.

This clonotype appeared many times. The chain is built from TRBV15 and TRBJ2-5; 12 positions agree with TRBD1. The CDR3 consists of 19 residues. In germline, CDR1 is LNHNV, CDR2 YYDKDF (reference sequence). V lost 4 bases and J lost 5; bases outside the gene matches: 17. CDR3 region: CATSKGGVWDRGREETQYF. CDR3 bases: TGTGCCACCAGCAAGGGAGGTGTCTGGGACAGGGGGCGGGAGGAGACCCAGTACTTC.

This clonotype came up a few times. The CDR3 DNA is TGTGCCAGCAGCTTACCCTCTACAGGGGGGCCTGACAAAAACATTCAGTACTTC. Translating it yields CASSLPSTGGPDKNIQYF. V usage is TRBV7-9 and J usage is TRBJ2-4, with 8 bases identical to TRBD1. Germline CDR1 SEHNR, CDR2 FQNEAQ (reference sequence). Unmatched junction bases numbered 12, after V lost 2 bases and J lost 3 bases. The CDR3 runs 18 residues.

Ten or more counts support this clonotype. The chain links TRBV5-1 to TRBJ2-2; 9 positions match TRBD1. The CDR3 spans 16 residues. Germline V lookup: CDR1 SGHRS, CDR2 YFSETQ. V was pared by 4 bases and J by 0 bases, with 4 bases of the junction left unmatched. DNA for the CDR3: TGCGCCAGCAGCCCACGGGACAGGGCGAACACCGGGGAGCTGTTTTTT. Translation gives CASSPRDRANTGELFF.

A few counts support this clonotype. One base away lies a much larger clone, so this may be a sequencing read error. The chain uses TRBV11-2 and TRBJ2-1; perhaps TRBD2 as D (5 bases). The CDR3 is 14 amino acids. Germline CDR1 SGHAT, CDR2 FQNNGV. The CDR3 nucleotides are TGTGCCAGCGGCTTAGATGTTGGCGGGAATGAGCAGTTCTTC. It is translated as CASGLDVGGNEQFF.

Only a few counts were recorded for this clonotype. This clone may be a read error of a much larger clone one base away. The V and J genes are TRBV11-3 and TRBJ2-1, with D perhaps TRBD1 (5 bases). Germline CDR1 reads SGHNT; CDR2 reads YENEEA. The CDR3 runs to 16 residues. Trimming stripped 6 bases from V and 0 bases from J, with 15 bases between. This CDR3 is CASSSRQPFSYNEQFF. The DNA of the CDR3 is TGTGCCAGCAGTTCGAGACAGCCTTTCTCCTACAATGAGCAGTTCTTC.

This clonotype has a count of ten or more. The V gene is TRBV27, the J gene TRBJ1-2; TRBD1 agrees at 9 bases. The CDR3 has 15 amino acids. V lost 4 bases, J lost 2 bases, and 5 bases stayed unmatched. From germline, CDR1 is MNHEY and CDR2 SMNVEV (reference sequence). The CDR3 DNA is TGTGCCAGCAGTTCCTCGGGGACAGGGAACTATGGCTACACCTTC. The encoded protein is CASSSSGTGNYGYTF.